This T cell receptor beta chain was sequenced during a study of T cell repertoires in cytomegalovirus infection. Study at large: Carrying CMV and the relevant HLA type showed in public TCR beta signatures. Whole-study findings and limits: Pooled public TCR beta family frequency picked out CMV carriers with the relevant HLA. Dominating the ex vivo response were HLA-C-restricted CMV-specific TCR beta clonotypes.

TCRdb independently ran MiXCR on the reads; one entry per CDR3 protein. The sample contains 300,000 or so distinct CDR3 sequences, about a tenth of which appear only once. The CDR3 length is 17 residues. Germline lookup yields CDR1 SGHRS and CDR2 YFSETQ. V was clipped by 4 bases and J by 7 bases; unmatched bases: 14. Concerning this clonotype itself: Its antigen is currently unknown.

Input material: PBMCs. V is TRBV5-1 and J is TRBJ2-4; 10 nucleotides match TRBD2. This receptor was taken from a human donor in good health (CMV status not recorded). Some clones in this sample may be carry-over from other donors' samples. The CDR3 DNA reads TGCGCCAGCAGCCATTCTTCGGTAGCGGGAGGAATTAACATTCAGTACTTC. It translates to CASSHSSVAGGINIQYF. The complete variable domain, with remaining parts taken from reference TRBV5-1 and TRBJ2-4, reads KAGVTQTPRYLIKTRGQQVTLSCSPISGHRSVSWYQQTPGQGLQFLFEYFSETQRNKGNFPGRFSGRQFSNSRSEMNVSTLELGDSALYLCASSHSSVAGGINIQYFGAGTRLSVL.